Shown below are 14 T cell receptor beta chains from a single sample sequenced in a study of Graves' ophthalmopathy and Graves' hyperthyroidism. Beta-chain TCR CDR3 regions were amplified from RNA transcripts. The workflow started with a first-round RT-PCR run with HTBI primers and then moved on to a second-round multiplex PCR. TCRdb independently ran MiXCR on the multiplex PCR reads; one entry per CDR3 protein. Among 580,000 or so distinct CDR3 sequences listed, less than 40% were seen once. Sequenced material: peripheral blood or thyroid tissue (not recorded which). The receptors shown here come from an adult man with Graves' hyperthyroidism.

This clonotype was counted only a few times. V and J are TRBV7-8 and TRBJ1-4, with 9 bases lining up with TRBD1. This CDR3 spans 15 amino acids. Looked up from germline, CDR1 is SGHVS and CDR2 is FQNEAQ. V trimming: 4 bases; J trimming: 8 bases; junction bases outside the gene matches: 8. CDR3 sequence reads: CASSSYRGREEKLFF. CDR3 DNA sequence: TGTGCCAGCAGCTCATACAGGGGGCGCGAGGAAAAACTGTTTTTT. The whole variable domain, filled in from reference TRBV7-8 and TRBJ1-4, reads GAGVSQSPRYKVAKRGQDVALRCDPISGHVSLFWYQQALGQGPEFLTYFQNEAQLDKSGLPSDRFFAERPEGSVSTLKIQRTQQEDSAVYLCASSSYRGREEKLFFGSGTQLSVL.

This clonotype has ten or more counts. The rearrangement links TRBV7-9 to TRBJ1-5; 10 nucleotides match TRBD1. CDR1 is SEHNR, CDR2 FQNEAQ, per germline (reference sequence). V was pared by 5 bases and J by 4 bases, with 5 bases of the junction left unmatched. This CDR3 is 15 amino acids long. Here the CDR3 reads CASSAGTGVNQPQHF. As DNA, the CDR3 is TGTGCCAGCAGCGCCGGGACAGGGGTAAATCAGCCCCAGCATTTT.

V gene TRBV5-1 combines with J gene TRBJ2-2, with 8 bases aligning to TRBD1. The germline V gene has CDR1 SGHRS and CDR2 YFSETQ. The CDR3 has 15 residues. V lost 2 bases and J lost 6; bases outside the gene matches: 6. This CDR3 is CASSLARGLAGELFF. DNA for the CDR3: TGCGCCAGCAGCTTAGCCAGGGGGCTCGCCGGGGAGCTGTTTTTT.

Regarding this clonotype: The CDR3 does not end in the conserved phenylalanine or tryptophan, so this is likely a read error. The limits of the CDR3 on the DNA are not certain, so only TCRdb's listed CDR3 is given. The chain uses TRBV20-1 and TRBJ2-7; the tabulated D call, TRBD1, remains unverified against the DNA. The length of the CDR3 is 8 amino acids, counting both ends. Germline V gene sequence: CDR1 DFQATT, CDR2 SNEGSKA (reference sequence). The CDR3 spells CSAGDRYT.

This clonotype was observed a handful of times. V is TRBV18 and J is TRBJ1-2, with D unclear. Trimming shortened V by 2 bases and J by 8 bases, and 9 bases separated the two germline ends. The CDR3 has 12 amino acids. Germline values: CDR1 KGHSH, CDR2 LQKENI. The CDR3 spells CASSPEVGGYTF. CDR3 in DNA: TGTGCCAGCTCACCAGAGGTGGGCGGCTACACCTTC.

This chain joins TRBV10-3 and TRBJ2-5; TRBD1 matches at 9 bases. V was pared by 10 bases and J by 2 bases, with 11 bases of the junction left unmatched. The CDR3 covers 15 residues. Germline V gene sequence: CDR1 ENHRY, CDR2 SYGVKD. The CDR3 coding sequence is TGTGCCAGCACCCCACAGGGGGCTTGGCAAGAGACCCAGTACTTC. Translating gives CASTPQGAWQETQYF.

The genes are TRBV25-1 and TRBJ2-2; possibly TRBD1 for D (6 bases). Germline V gives CDR1 MGHDK, CDR2 SYGVNS. The CDR3 spans 17 residues. V lost 5 bases and J 2 bases, leaving 18 bases between the germline ends. The CDR3 protein is CASSLPYPGTNTGELFF. The DNA for the CDR3 is TGTGCCAGCAGTTTACCGTATCCCGGGACAAACACCGGGGAGCTGTTTTTT.

The V gene is TRBV2, the J gene TRBJ1-2; TRBD1 might be the D (6 bases). The CDR3 runs to 14 residues. With 7 bases removed from V and 6 bases from J, the gap between germline ends came to 18 bases. Germline CDR1 and CDR2: SNHLY and FYNNEI. CDR3 nucleotides: TGTGCCAGCAAGACAGGAGGGTCTCGGGATGGCTACACCTTC. It yields the protein CASKTGGSRDGYTF.

This clonotype was seen at least ten times. V usage is TRBV28 and J usage is TRBJ2-7; D is perhaps TRBD1 (5 bases). CDR1 is MDHEN and CDR2 is SYDVKM in the germline V gene. The CDR3 covers 12 residues. Trimming shortened V by 7 bases and J by 5 bases, and 12 bases separated the two germline ends. CDR3 sequence reads: CASTATVDEQYF. Written as DNA, the CDR3 is TGTGCCAGCACCGCGACAGTAGACGAGCAGTACTTC.

The sample holds many counts of this clonotype. The chain is built from TRBV20-1 and TRBJ2-1; 8 nucleotides match TRBD2. Trimming at V came to 5 bases and at J to 4 bases, leaving 4 bases not matched to a gene. The CDR3 is 13 amino acids. In germline, CDR1 is DFQATT, CDR2 SNEGSKA (reference sequence). The CDR3 sequence: CSAAGGPYNEQFF. The CDR3 coding sequence is TGCAGTGCTGCGGGGGGACCTTACAATGAGCAGTTCTTC.

As regards this clonotype: A clone one base away is much larger, so this may be a read error. V is TRBV2 and J is TRBJ2-7, with D unclear. Germline values: CDR1 SNHLY, CDR2 FYNNEI. V lost 1 base to trimming and J lost 2 bases, with 6 bases between them. The length of the CDR3 is 13 residues. The CDR3 is CASSEDVAYEQYF. In DNA form, the CDR3 reads TGTGCCAGCAGTGAAGACGTGGCCTACGAGCAGTACTTC.

In its sample, this clonotype was seen many times. V is TRBV6-1 and J is TRBJ1-6; D is possibly TRBD1 (5 bases). V lost 0 bases to trimming and J lost 6 bases, with 9 bases between them. Germline CDR1 MNHNS, CDR2 SASEGT. The CDR3 loop spans 15 amino acids. CDR3 sequence: CASSEARVFNSPLHF. Written as DNA, the CDR3 is TGTGCCAGCAGTGAAGCCAGGGTATTTAATTCACCCCTCCACTTT.

Points on this clonotype: The conserved final phenylalanine or tryptophan is absent from the CDR3, which likely points to a read error. The V and J genes are TRBV5-1 and TRBJ1-6, with 7 bases aligning to TRBD1. The CDR3 covers 15 residues. Germline trimming cut 0 bases from V and 6 bases from J; bases unmatched to any gene: 3. Looked up from germline, CDR1 is SGHRS and CDR2 is YFSETQ. The CDR3, as DNA: TGCGCCAGCAGCTTGGGGACAGGTGGTAATTCACCCCTCCACCTT. The encoded protein is CASSLGTGGNSPLHL.

This clonotype was counted a few times. The chain uses TRBV7-9 and TRBJ2-3; unclear D gene. CDR1 and CDR2 (germline): SEHNR, FQNEAQ (reference sequence). Trimming left V 5 bases short and J 4 bases short, with 10 bases between. The CDR3 is 13 residues long. CDR3 in DNA: TGTGCCAGCAGCCCCTACGTGGCAGATACGCAGTATTTT. Residues: CASSPYVADTQYF.